The 5 T cell receptor beta chains given below trace back to one sample, sequenced in a study of blood T cells in healthy people across ages. A J-beta primer mix and a sample-barcoded 5' primer were used in a second PCR of about 7 to 11 cycles. TCRdb re-called the 5' RACE reads through MiXCR, storing one row per CDR3 protein. The sample lists about 1,400,000 distinct CDR3 sequences, 45% to 70% occurring once. The specimen sequenced was blood. The receptors come from a man aged 18 to 30 in good health.

This chain joins TRBV13 and TRBJ1-5; 8 bases agree with TRBD1. V gave up 3 bases and J gave up 3 bases; unmatched junction bases: 4. The germline V gene has CDR1 PRHDT and CDR2 FYEKMQ (reference sequence). The CDR3 totals 15 residues. The CDR3 sequence: CASSLGQANNQPQHF. CDR3 nucleotides: TGTGCCAGCAGCTTGGGACAGGCCAACAATCAGCCCCAGCATTTT.

The chain is built from TRBV5-1 and TRBJ2-1, with D perhaps TRBD2 (5 bases). Germline CDR1 reads SGHRS; CDR2 reads YFSETQ. CDR3 length equals 12 residues. Trimming left V 4 bases short and J 8 bases short, with 10 bases between. DNA for the CDR3: TGCGCCAGCAGCAGAGAGGGCTATGAGCAGTTCTTC. Translating gives CASSREGYEQFF. The variable domain in full, completed from reference TRBV5-1 and TRBJ2-1, reads KAGVTQTPRYLIKTRGQQVTLSCSPISGHRSVSWYQQTPGQGLQFLFEYFSETQRNKGNFPGRFSGRQFSNSRSEMNVSTLELGDSALYLCASSREGYEQFFGPGTRLTVL.

The rearrangement joins TRBV27 to TRBJ2-2, with a possible D match to TRBD1 (5 bases). The CDR3 loop spans 13 amino acids. Germline CDR1 reads MNHEY; CDR2 reads SMNVEV (reference sequence). Trimming pared 5 bases from V and 6 bases from J, leaving 10 bases between. The CDR3 loop is CASSNAGPGELFF. The CDR3 region has the DNA TGTGCCAGCAGTAACGCAGGGCCCGGGGAGCTGTTTTTT.

CDR3 region: CSAARVTYEQYF. DNA of the CDR3: TGCAGTGCTGCCCGGGTTACCTACGAGCAGTACTTC. The chain joins TRBV20-1 to TRBJ2-7; D is unclear. Deletions cut 5 bases from V and 2 bases from J, with 10 bases between. CDR1 and CDR2 (germline): DFQATT, SNEGSKA (reference sequence). CDR3 length equals 12 residues.

The chain recombines TRBV5-1 with TRBJ1-4; TRBD1 matches 9 bases. The CDR3 loop spans 15 amino acids. After removal of 5 bases from V and 11 bases from J, the junction contained 13 bases not matched to a gene. Germline CDR1 and CDR2: SGHRS and YFSETQ. The chain's CDR3 is CASRPATDRGQKLFF. The CDR3 DNA sequence: TGCGCCAGCAGACCCGCTACGGACAGGGGCCAGAAACTGTTTTTT.